Listed below are T cell receptor beta chains from one sample, sequenced in a study of post-analysis software for immune sequencing data. MiXCR, applied by TCRdb to the PCR reads, yields one record per CDR3 protein. The sample lists about 460,000 distinct CDR3 sequences, nearly 45% occurring once. Sequences were obtained from blood. The receptor source for this set is a girl aged 10-17 years with multiple sclerosis. Each CDR3 is given with its conserved first and last residue. A D gene is named only where the DNA matches it firmly. Size tells how often a clone was seen (once, few, many) or the class of an expanded clone, and some rows leave it out.

D	V	J	size	DNA	CDR3
NA	TRBV29-1	TRBJ2-5	NA	TGCAGCGTTGACAGGGTTCGAGAGACCCAGTACTTC	CSVDRVRETQYF
NA	TRBV3-1	TRBJ1-2	few	TGTGCCAGCAGCCAAGATGTGTCTCGGAGGGATTATGGCTACACCTTC	CASSQDVSRRDYGYTF
NA	TRBV7-2	TRBJ2-5	NA	TGTGCCAGCAGCTCAGGAGGGATTGCGGGAGAGACCCAGTACTTC	CASSSGGIAGETQYF
NA	TRBV5-1	TRBJ2-7	NA	TGCGCCAGCAGCTTGGGCCAGGGCGTCACCTACGAGCAGTACTTC	CASSLGQGVTYEQYF
NA	TRBV4-3	TRBJ2-6	NA	TGCGCCAGCAGCCAAGACGGCAATGGGGCCAACGTCCTGACTTTC	CASSQDGNGANVLTF
TRBD2	TRBV6-2/TRBV6-3	TRBJ2-1	NA	TGTGCCAGCAGTTCAAGCGGGGACCCTTACAATGAGCAGTTCTTC	CASSSSGDPYNEQFF
TRBD2	TRBV9	TRBJ2-1	few	TGTGCCAGCAGCCAAGGGAGGGAACTAGCGGGTAACAATGAGCAGTTCTTC	CASSQGRELAGNNEQFF
TRBD2	TRBV4-2	TRBJ2-3	NA	TGTGCCAGCAGCCAAGCAAGGTCGACTAGCAGTCCTTGGACAGATACGCAGTATTTT	CASSQARSTSSPWTDTQYF
TRBD1	TRBV20-1	TRBJ2-5	NA	TGCAGTGCAAAGGGGGCGTGGGAGACCCAGTACTTC	CSAKGAWETQYF
NA	TRBV12-3/TRBV12-4	TRBJ1-1	NA	TGTGCCAGCAGTTTATGGTCAGAGAACACTGAAGCTTTCTTT	CASSLWSENTEAFF
TRBD2	TRBV7-2	TRBJ2-1	NA	TGTGCCAGCAGCTTCCTCCTAGCGGGAGGCGCTGAGCAGTTCTTC	CASSFLLAGGAEQFF
NA	TRBV5-1	TRBJ2-7	NA	TGCGCCAGCAGCTTGACGGCAGGGCGAGACGAGCAGTACTTC	CASSLTAGRDEQYF
NA	TRBV9	TRBJ2-7	NA	TGTGCCAGCAGCGTAGGGCCAGGGGTCTACGAGCAGTACTTC	CASSVGPGVYEQYF
NA	TRBV4-1	TRBJ1-1	few	TGCGCCAGCAGCCAATTGGCCCTGGGGGACACTGAAGCTTTCTTT	CASSQLALGDTEAFF
NA	TRBV6-1	TRBJ2-7	NA	TGTGCCAGCAGTGAAAGCGGGCGATCGGAGCAGTACTTC	CASSESGRSEQYF
NA	TRBV12-3/TRBV12-4	TRBJ1-4	few	TGTGCCAGCAGTTTCTCATGGGGAGGCGAAAAACTGTTTTTT	CASSFSWGGEKLFF
NA	TRBV7-9	TRBJ1-1	NA	TGTGCCAGCAGCTCTAACCCTTCTCCTGAAGCTTTCTTT	CASSSNPSPEAFF
NA	TRBV7-6	TRBJ2-1	NA	TGTGCCACTGGGGTTAGCTCCTACAATGAGCAGTTCTTC	CATGVSSYNEQFF
NA	TRBV6-4	TRBJ2-2	NA	TGTGCCAGCAGTGGACAAGCCACCGGGGAGCTGTTTTTT	CASSGQATGELFF
NA	TRBV29-1	TRBJ1-2	NA	TGCAGCGTTCATACTGGGCGATATGGCTACACCTTC	CSVHTGRYGYTF
TRBD1	TRBV20-1	TRBJ2-7	few	TGCAGTGCTAGGGAAATGGGACAGGGAATCTACGAGCAGTACTTC	CSAREMGQGIYEQYF
NA	TRBV19	TRBJ2-1	once	TGTGCCAGTAGTATTTCGTCGATCTTCAATCCTCCAGAGCAGTTCTTC	CASSISSIFNPPEQFF
NA	TRBV30	TRBJ1-5	NA	TGTGCCTGGAGTGTACCCGGAGGGAGGGAGCAGCCCCAGCATTTT	CAWSVPGGREQPQHF
TRBD1	TRBV12-3/TRBV12-4	TRBJ2-1	NA	TGTGCCAGCAGTCCCGGACAGGGTTGGCATGAGCAGTTCTTC	CASSPGQGWHEQFF
NA	TRBV13	TRBJ1-2	few	TGTGCCAGCAGCCGGGCAGAAGGCGGTGGCTACACCTTC	CASSRAEGGGYTF
TRBD1	TRBV28	TRBJ1-2	NA	TGTGCCAGCAGTTACGGGACAGGGGTTAACTATGGCTACACCTTC	CASSYGTGVNYGYTF
NA	TRBV9	TRBJ1-6	NA	TGTGCCAGCAGCGTAGGTACCGCTAGAAATAATTCACCCCTCCACTTT	CASSVGTARNNSPLHF
TRBD1	TRBV11-2	TRBJ2-3	NA	TGTGCCAGCAGCCCCATACGGGACAGGGGTTGGACAGATACGCAGTATTTT	CASSPIRDRGWTDTQYF
NA	TRBV5-1	TRBJ2-3	NA	TGCGCCAGCAGTTCTACCTATTCGGGCGATACGCAGTATTTT	CASSSTYSGDTQYF